This T cell receptor (beta chain) is drawn from a study of cytomegalovirus exposure and HLA in healthy donors. Amplification used 60 Vbeta primers and 13 Jbeta primers. The table came from immunoSEQ multiplex PCR; TCRdb's copy has only in-frame clones and leaves some out. The table lists 200,000 to 250,000 clones, around 80% of them singletons. Germline V gene lookup returns CDR1 SEHNR and CDR2 FQNEAQ (reference sequence). Trimming took off 1 base at V and 3 bases at J, with 13 bases between the two ends. This CDR3 has 16 amino acids. This rearrangement joins TRBV7-9 to TRBJ2-1, with a weak D call TRBD1 (5 bases). The sample comprised PBMCs. This TCR was sampled from a boy aged 2 to 9 in good health and CMV-seronegative. CDR3 region: CASSLGGRVYYNEQFF. The CDR3 DNA sequence: TGTGCCAGCAGCTTAGGTGGCAGGGTATACTACAATGAGCAGTTCTTC.